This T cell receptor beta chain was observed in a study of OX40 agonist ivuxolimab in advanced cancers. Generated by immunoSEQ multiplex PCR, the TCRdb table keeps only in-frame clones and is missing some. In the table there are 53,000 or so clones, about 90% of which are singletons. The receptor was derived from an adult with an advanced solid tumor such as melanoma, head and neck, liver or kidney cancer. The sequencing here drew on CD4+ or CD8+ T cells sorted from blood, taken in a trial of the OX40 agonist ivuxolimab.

The CDR3: CASSLLWPTPGTGNTEAFF. As DNA, the CDR3 is TGTGCCAGCAGCTTATTATGGCCTACTCCCGGGACAGGGAACACTGAAGCTTTCTTT. The chain recombines TRBV7-2 with TRBJ1-1, with TRBD1 matching over 8 bases. From germline, CDR1 is SGHTA and CDR2 FQGNSA. The CDR3 covers 19 residues. V was clipped by 2 bases and J by 1 base; unmatched bases: 15.